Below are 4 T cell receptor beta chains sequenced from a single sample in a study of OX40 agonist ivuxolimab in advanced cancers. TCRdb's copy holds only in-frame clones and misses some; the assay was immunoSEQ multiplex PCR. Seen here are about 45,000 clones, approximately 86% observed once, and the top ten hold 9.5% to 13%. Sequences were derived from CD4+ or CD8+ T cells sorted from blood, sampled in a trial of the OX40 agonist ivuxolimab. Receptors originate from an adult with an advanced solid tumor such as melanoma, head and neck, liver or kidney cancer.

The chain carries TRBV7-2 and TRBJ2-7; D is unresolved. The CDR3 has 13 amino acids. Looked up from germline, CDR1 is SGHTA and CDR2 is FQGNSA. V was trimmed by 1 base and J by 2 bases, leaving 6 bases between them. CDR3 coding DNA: TGTGCCAGCAGCTTAGGAGACACCTACGAGCAGTACTTC. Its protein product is CASSLGDTYEQYF.

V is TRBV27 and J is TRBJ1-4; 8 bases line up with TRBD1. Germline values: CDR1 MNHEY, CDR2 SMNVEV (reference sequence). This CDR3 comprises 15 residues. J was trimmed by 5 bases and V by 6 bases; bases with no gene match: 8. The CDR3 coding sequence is TGTGCCAGCAGGTCAAACAGGGGGGGAAATGAAAAACTGTTTTTT. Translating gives CASRSNRGGNEKLFF.

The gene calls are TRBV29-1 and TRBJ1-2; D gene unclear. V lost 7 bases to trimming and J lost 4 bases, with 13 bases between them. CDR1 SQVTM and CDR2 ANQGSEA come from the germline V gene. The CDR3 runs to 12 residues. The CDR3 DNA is TGCAGCGGTGGGGTGCTCGGCTATGGCTACACCTTC. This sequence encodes CSGGVLGYGYTF.

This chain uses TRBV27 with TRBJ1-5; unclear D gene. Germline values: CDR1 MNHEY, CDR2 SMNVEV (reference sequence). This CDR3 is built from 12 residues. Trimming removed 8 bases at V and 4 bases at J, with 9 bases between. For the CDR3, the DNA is TGTGCCAGCGGGTATGGGAATCAGCCCCAGCATTTT. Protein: CASGYGNQPQHF.